This note documents a single T cell receptor (beta chain) sequence. Its specificity is unknown. The data were produced by immunoSEQ multiplex PCR, yet TCRdb's version contains in-frame clones alone and is incomplete. The sample carries tens of thousands of clones, under 85% recorded once. Following 10 days of culture, CD4+ T cells were isolated. The data belong to a study of vaccination effects on CD4 cells after COVID-19. Trimming shortened V by 0 bases and J by 3 bases, and 13 bases separated the two germline ends. The CDR3 is 15 amino acids. Per the germline V gene, CDR1 is SGDLS and CDR2 is YYNGEE.

This TCR came from a human donor who had a prior SARS-CoV-2 infection. This sample comprised CD4+ T cells from PBMCs cultured without peptide, obtained before COVID-19 vaccination. This sequence joins TRBV9 and TRBJ2-7; tentatively, D is TRBD1 (5 bases). In nucleotides, the CDR3 is TGTGCCAGCAGCGTAGAGGCAGGGCATTACTACGAGCAGTACTTC. The encoded protein is CASSVEAGHYYEQYF. Using reference TRBV9 and TRBJ2-7 for the parts outside the CDR3, the full variable domain is DSGVTQTPKHLITATGQRVTLRCSPRSGDLSVYWYQQSLDQGLQFLIQYYNGEERAKGNILERFSAQQFPDLHSELNLSSLELGDSALYFCASSVEAGHYYEQYFGPGTRLTVT.